The present TCR beta chain was sequenced within a study of cytomegalovirus exposure and HLA in healthy donors. Study information: Drawn from HLA-typed donors, about 82 million unique TCRs were held in an early data release.

V shed 3 bases and J shed 0 bases, with 12 bases lying between them. CDR3 size: 15 residues. Germline V lookup: CDR1 LNHDA, CDR2 SQIVND (reference sequence). General study findings and limits: Available immune exposure information was restricted to CMV serostatus only. In a later analysis, HLA-C alleles had the fewest associated TCRs, DRB1 alleles the most.

Both 60 Vbeta primers and 13 Jbeta primers went into the PCR. Libraries were prepared by immunoSEQ multiplex PCR; TCRdb keeps only in-frame clonotypes and omits some of them. The data contain a few hundred thousand clones, 92% of them seen just once; the ten biggest clones take up 1.5% to 2%. Comment on this clone: Its specificity is unknown.

This sequence originates from a girl between 2 and 10 years old in good health and CMV-seronegative. The chain carries TRBV19 and TRBJ2-7; maybe TRBD1 (6 bases). The sample taken for sequencing was PBMCs. The CDR3 spells CASSMDSRNSYEQYF. The CDR3, as DNA: TGTGCCAGTAGTATGGACAGTCGGAACTCCTACGAGCAGTACTTC.